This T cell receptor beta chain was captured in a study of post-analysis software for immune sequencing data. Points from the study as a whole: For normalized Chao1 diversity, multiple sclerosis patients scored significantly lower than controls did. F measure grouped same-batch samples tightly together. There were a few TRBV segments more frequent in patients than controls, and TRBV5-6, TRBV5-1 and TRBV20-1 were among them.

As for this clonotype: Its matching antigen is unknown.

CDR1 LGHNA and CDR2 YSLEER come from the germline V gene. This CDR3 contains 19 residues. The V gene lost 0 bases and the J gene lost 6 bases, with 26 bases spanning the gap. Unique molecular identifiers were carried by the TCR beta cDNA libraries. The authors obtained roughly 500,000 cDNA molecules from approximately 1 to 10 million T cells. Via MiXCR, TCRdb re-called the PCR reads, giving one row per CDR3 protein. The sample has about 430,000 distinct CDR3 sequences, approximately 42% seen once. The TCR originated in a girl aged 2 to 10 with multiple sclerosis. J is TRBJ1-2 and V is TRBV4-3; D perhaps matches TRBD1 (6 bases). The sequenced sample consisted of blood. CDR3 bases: TGCGCCAGCAGCCAAGACGGGGCAGGGGCAGTCAATATAAGCGATGGCTACACCTTC. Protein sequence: CASSQDGAGAVNISDGYTF.